Shown below are 5 T cell receptor beta chains from a single sample sequenced in a study of T cell changes during pregnancy in multiple sclerosis. TCRdb's table, derived via immunoSEQ multiplex PCR, lists solely in-frame clones and lacks some. The sample records under 70,000 clones, over 80% being singletons. Sequenced here: CD4+ T cells from peripheral blood mononuclear cells, sampled in the first trimester of pregnancy. Receptors were obtained from a female donor with multiple sclerosis, enrolled in a pregnancy study.

V is TRBV7-2 and J is TRBJ1-5, with TRBD1 matching 11 bases. With V trimmed by 2 bases and J by 2 bases, 8 bases remained unmatched. The germline V gene has CDR1 SGHTA and CDR2 FQGNSA. The CDR3 totals 18 residues. The CDR3 DNA reads TGTGCCAGCAGCTTACCGGACAGGGGGCGCTTCGGCAATCAGCCCCAGCATTTT. Its translation: CASSLPDRGRFGNQPQHF.

V and J are TRBV14 and TRBJ1-1; tentatively, D is TRBD1 (6 bases). CDR1 and CDR2 from the germline V gene are SGHDN and FVKESK. V was shortened by 4 bases and J by 0 bases, with 12 bases between the two germline ends. The CDR3 contains 15 residues. DNA of the CDR3: TGTGCCAGCAGCCGATTGTCAGGGGTGAACACTGAAGCTTTCTTT. This gives the protein CASSRLSGVNTEAFF.

V and J are TRBV13 and TRBJ1-6; D ambiguous. CDR3 size: 15 residues. With 5 bases removed from V and 10 bases from J, the gap between germline ends came to 18 bases. Germline lookup yields CDR1 PRHDT and CDR2 FYEKMQ (reference sequence). CDR3 in DNA: TGTGCCAGCAGCCAAAATGACCGGGTTCAGTCACCCCTCCACTTT. Translating it yields CASSQNDRVQSPLHF.

This sequence joins TRBV5-1 and TRBJ1-1; 8 bases line up with TRBD1. The CDR3 runs to 21 residues. V gave up 1 base and J gave up 1 base; unmatched junction bases: 21. From germline, CDR1 is SGHRS and CDR2 YFSETQ. The CDR3 sequence is CASSLTFIDRGRSTRNTEAFF. Written as DNA, the CDR3 is TGCGCCAGCAGCTTGACCTTTATAGACAGGGGTCGTAGTACCCGGAACACTGAAGCTTTCTTT.

This clone is deemed medium-sized. The genes are TRBV6-1 and TRBJ2-7, with 14 bases aligning to TRBD2. Germline-derived CDR1 and CDR2 are MNHNS and SASEGT. The junction had 3 bases not matched to a gene; V was cut back by 2 bases and J by 6 bases. The CDR3 runs 15 residues. This CDR3 reads CASSEKGTSGGEQYF. For the CDR3, the DNA is TGTGCCAGCAGTGAAAAAGGGACTAGCGGGGGCGAGCAGTACTTC.